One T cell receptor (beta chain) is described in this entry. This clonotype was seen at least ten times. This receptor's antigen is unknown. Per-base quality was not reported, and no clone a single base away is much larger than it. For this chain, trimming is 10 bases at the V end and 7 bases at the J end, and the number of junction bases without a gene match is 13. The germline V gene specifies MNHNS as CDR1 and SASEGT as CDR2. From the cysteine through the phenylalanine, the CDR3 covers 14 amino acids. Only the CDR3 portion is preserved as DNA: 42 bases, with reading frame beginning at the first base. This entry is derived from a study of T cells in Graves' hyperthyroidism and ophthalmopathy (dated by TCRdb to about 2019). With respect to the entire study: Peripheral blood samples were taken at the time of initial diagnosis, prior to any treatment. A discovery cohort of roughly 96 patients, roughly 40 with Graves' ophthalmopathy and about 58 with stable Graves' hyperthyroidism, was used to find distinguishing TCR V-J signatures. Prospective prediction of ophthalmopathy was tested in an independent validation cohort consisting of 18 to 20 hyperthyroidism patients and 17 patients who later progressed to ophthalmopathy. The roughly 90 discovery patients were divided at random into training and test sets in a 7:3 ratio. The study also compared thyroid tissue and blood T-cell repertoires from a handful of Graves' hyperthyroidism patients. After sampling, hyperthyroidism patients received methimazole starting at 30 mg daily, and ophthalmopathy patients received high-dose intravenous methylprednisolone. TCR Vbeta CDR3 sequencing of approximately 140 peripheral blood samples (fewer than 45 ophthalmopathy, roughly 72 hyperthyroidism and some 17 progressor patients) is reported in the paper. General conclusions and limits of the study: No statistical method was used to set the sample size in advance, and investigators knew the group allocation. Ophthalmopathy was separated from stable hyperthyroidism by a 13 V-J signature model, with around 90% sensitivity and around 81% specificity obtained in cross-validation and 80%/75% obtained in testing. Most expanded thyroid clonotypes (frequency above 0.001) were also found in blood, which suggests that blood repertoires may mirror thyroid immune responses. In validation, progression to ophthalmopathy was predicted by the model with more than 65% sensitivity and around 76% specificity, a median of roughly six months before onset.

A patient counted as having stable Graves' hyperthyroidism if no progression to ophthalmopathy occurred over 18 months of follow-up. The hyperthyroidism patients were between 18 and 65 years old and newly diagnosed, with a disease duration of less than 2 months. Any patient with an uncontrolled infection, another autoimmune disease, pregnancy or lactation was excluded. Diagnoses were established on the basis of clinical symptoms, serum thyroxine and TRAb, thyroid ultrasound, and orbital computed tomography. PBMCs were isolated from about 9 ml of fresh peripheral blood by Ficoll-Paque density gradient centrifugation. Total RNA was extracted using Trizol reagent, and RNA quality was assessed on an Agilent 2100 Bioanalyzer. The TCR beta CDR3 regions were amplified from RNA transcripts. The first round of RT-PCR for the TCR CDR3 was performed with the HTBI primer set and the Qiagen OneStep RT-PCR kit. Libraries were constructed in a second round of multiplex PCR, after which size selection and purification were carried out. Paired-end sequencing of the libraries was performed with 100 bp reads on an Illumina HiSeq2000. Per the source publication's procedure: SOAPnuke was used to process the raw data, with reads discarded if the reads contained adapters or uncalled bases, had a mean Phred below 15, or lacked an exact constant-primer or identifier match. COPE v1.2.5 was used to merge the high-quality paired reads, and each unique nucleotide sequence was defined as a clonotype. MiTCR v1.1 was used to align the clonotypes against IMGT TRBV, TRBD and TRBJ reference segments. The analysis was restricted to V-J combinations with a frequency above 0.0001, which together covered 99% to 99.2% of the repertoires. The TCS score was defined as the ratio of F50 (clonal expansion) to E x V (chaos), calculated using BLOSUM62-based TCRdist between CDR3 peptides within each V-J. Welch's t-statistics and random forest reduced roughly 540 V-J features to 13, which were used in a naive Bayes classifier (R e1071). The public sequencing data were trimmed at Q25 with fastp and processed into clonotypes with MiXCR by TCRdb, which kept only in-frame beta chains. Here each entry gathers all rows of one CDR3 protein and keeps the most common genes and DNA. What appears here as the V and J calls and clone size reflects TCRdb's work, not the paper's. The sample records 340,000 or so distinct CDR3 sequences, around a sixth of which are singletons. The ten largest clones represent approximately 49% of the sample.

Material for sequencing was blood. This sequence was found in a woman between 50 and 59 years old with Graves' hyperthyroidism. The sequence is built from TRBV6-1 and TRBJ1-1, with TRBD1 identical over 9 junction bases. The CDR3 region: CATYSTGGAGEAFF. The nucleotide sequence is TGTGCCACTTATTCGACAGGGGGGGCTGGTGAAGCTTTCTTT.